Given below is one T cell receptor beta chain in context. The antigen is not known. This specimen belongs to a study of T cells in Graves' hyperthyroidism and ophthalmopathy. Study at large: Initial diagnosis, before any treatment, was when peripheral blood was collected.

General study findings and limits: Ophthalmopathy got predicted by the model a median 6.5 months before its onset.

Amplified regions were TCR beta CDR3 sequences from RNA transcripts. The primer set for the first-round RT-PCR of the TCR CDR3 was HTBI. TCRdb reprocessed the multiplex PCR reads with MiXCR, giving one entry per CDR3 protein. The table has about 640,000 distinct CDR3 sequences, 20% to 25% seen once. CDR1 and CDR2 from the germline V gene are DFQATT and SNEGSKA (reference sequence). V was cut by 6 bases and J by 0 bases, with 18 bases left in between. The CDR3 is 16 residues long. The study based diagnoses on clinical symptoms, serum thyroxine and TRAb, thyroid ultrasound and orbital computed tomography.

This sequence joins TRBV20-1 and TRBJ2-1; weak D call: TRBD2 (6 bases). The receptor comes from a man aged 30-40 years with Graves' ophthalmopathy. The sequencing sample was made of blood. This chain's CDR3 is CSAINAGTLSYNEQFF. The CDR3 region has the DNA TGCAGTGCCATAAATGCCGGGACTCTCTCCTACAATGAGCAGTTCTTC.